Each of the 16 T cell receptor beta chains below was sequenced from the same sample in a study of post-analysis software for immune sequencing data. Study results and limitations: Comparison of patients with controls showed five or six TRBV segments more frequent in patients, TRBV5-6, TRBV5-1 and TRBV20-1 among them.

The library was made from cDNA and included unique molecular identifiers. TCRdb redid the calling of the PCR reads with MiXCR, one entry per CDR3 protein. The data hold hundreds of thousands of distinct CDR3 sequences, with roughly 29% observed a single time. Which antigens these TCRs recognize remains unknown. The sample was blood. These receptors originate from a girl aged 5-17 years with multiple sclerosis.

A few counts support this clonotype. V is TRBV28 and J is TRBJ2-5; TRBD1 matches 9 bases. The CDR3 length is 15 residues. Germline lookup yields CDR1 MDHEN and CDR2 SYDVKM. V shed 5 bases, J shed 5 bases, and the junction held 9 bases outside the gene matches. The CDR3 nucleotides read TGTGCCAGCAGTCCATCAACAGGGGGCGGGGAGACCCAGTACTTC. It codes for CASSPSTGGGETQYF.

The chain uses TRBV6-2 or TRBV6-3 and TRBJ2-1; a weak D match, TRBD2 (6 bases). This CDR3 is built from 16 residues. Germline values: CDR1 MNHEY, CDR2 SVGEGT. Trimming left V 6 bases short and J 5 bases short, with 20 bases between. CDR3 bases: TGTGCCAGCAGCCGTCCGAGGCGGGACGGCCACAATGAGCAGTTCTTC. Translated: CASSRPRRDGHNEQFF.

This clonotype was counted at least ten times. This chain links TRBV7-2 with TRBJ2-7; D uncertain. The CDR3 is 14 amino acids. Trimming shortened V by 2 bases and J by 3 bases, and 11 bases separated the two germline ends. The V gene's germline CDR1 is SGHTA and CDR2 FQGNSA. CDR3 protein: CASSLNPGGYEQYF. As DNA, the CDR3 is TGTGCCAGCAGCTTAAATCCGGGCGGCTACGAGCAGTACTTC.

The chain uses TRBV7-8 and TRBJ2-1, with D possibly TRBD2 on 5 matching bases. Deletions cut 6 bases from V and 2 bases from J, with 17 bases between. This CDR3 comprises 16 residues. The germline gives CDR1 SGHVS, CDR2 FQNEAQ. The CDR3 DNA reads TGTGCCAGCAGGGAGTTACGAGGGCTCACCTACAATGAGCAGTTCTTC. Amino acid sequence: CASRELRGLTYNEQFF. Using reference TRBV7-8 and TRBJ2-1 for the parts outside the CDR3, the full variable domain is GAGVSQSPRYKVAKRGQDVALRCDPISGHVSLFWYQQALGQGPEFLTYFQNEAQLDKSGLPSDRFFAERPEGSVSTLKIQRTQQEDSAVYLCASRELRGLTYNEQFFGPGTRLTVL.

V usage is TRBV2 and J usage is TRBJ2-1; D is ambiguous. From germline, CDR1 is SNHLY and CDR2 FYNNEI. The length of the CDR3 is 13 residues. V lost 4 bases and J 9 bases, leaving 13 bases between the germline ends. CDR3 DNA sequence: TGTGCCAGCAGTGGAGATAAAGTTACTGAGCAGTTCTTC. It codes for CASSGDKVTEQFF.

The sample holds a few counts of this clonotype. The chain links TRBV20-1 to TRBJ2-4; D uncertain. Germline V gene lookup returns CDR1 DFQATT and CDR2 SNEGSKA (reference sequence). V lost 7 bases and J 0 bases, leaving 13 bases between the germline ends. The CDR3 length is 14 residues. The CDR3 DNA reads as TGCAGTGTACCGGACCAGCTAGCCAAAAACATTCAGTACTTC. Translated: CSVPDQLAKNIQYF.

This clonotype was found a few times. The CDR3 reads CASGDRLRREQYF. The CDR3 coding sequence is TGTGCCAGCGGGGACCGCCTAAGACGAGAGCAGTACTTC. This rearrangement joins TRBV28 to TRBJ2-5; the D gene could be TRBD1 or TRBD2 (5 bases each). Germline V lookup: CDR1 MDHEN, CDR2 SYDVKM. V dropped 8 bases and J dropped 11 bases, with 21 bases sitting between them. This CDR3 contains 13 residues.

The V gene is TRBV4-3, the J gene TRBJ1-2; D unclear. The CDR3 has 17 residues. Per the germline V gene, CDR1 is LGHNA and CDR2 is YSLEER. Trimming took 4 bases from V and 3 from J, leaving 21 bases between them. DNA for the CDR3: TGCGCCAGCAGCCGTGATCCTGGGGTCAGCCGGTACTATGGCTACACCTTC. Translated: CASSRDPGVSRYYGYTF.

This clonotype was observed many times. The junction does not match germline at one end; this may be a read error. The chain recombines TRBV5-1 with TRBJ1-2; maybe TRBD1 (6 bases). The CDR3 loop spans 13 amino acids. Germline V gene lookup returns CDR1 SGHRS and CDR2 YFSETQ. CDR3 bases: TGTGCCAGCAGCTTAGGGGGGGACTATGGCTACACCTTC. As protein: CASSLGGDYGYTF.

The chain couples TRBV11-2 to TRBJ2-7; 8 positions agree with TRBD1. CDR3 size: 14 residues. Germline assignment: CDR1 SGHAT and CDR2 FQNNGV. Trimming cost V 5 bases and J 3 bases; bases outside gene matches: 6. CDR3: CASSASTGGYEQYF. CDR3 in DNA: TGTGCCAGCAGCGCCTCAACAGGGGGCTACGAGCAGTACTTC. The variable domain in full, with the rest retrieved from reference TRBV11-2 and TRBJ2-7, is EAGVAQSPRYKIIEKRQSVAFWCNPISGHATLYWYQQILGQGPKLLIQFQNNGVVDDSQLPKDRFSAERLKGVDSTLKIQPAKLEDSAVYLCASSASTGGYEQYFGPGTRLTVT.

The gene calls are TRBV15 and TRBJ1-6; no firm D call. Germline-derived CDR1 and CDR2 are LNHNV and YYDKDF (reference sequence). This CDR3 spans 14 amino acids. Trimming took off 3 bases at V and 7 bases at J, with 10 bases between the two ends. The CDR3 sequence is CATSSVHLNSPLHF. CDR3 nucleotide sequence: TGTGCCACCAGCAGTGTTCACTTAAATTCACCCCTCCACTTT. The complete variable domain, with remaining parts taken from reference TRBV15 and TRBJ1-6, reads DAMVIQNPRYQVTQFGKPVTLSCSQTLNHNVMYWYQQKSSQAPKLLFHYYDKDFNNEADTPDNFQSRRPNTSFCFLDIRSPGLGDTAMYLCATSSVHLNSPLHFGNGTRLTVT.

This clonotype was counted between two and nine times. J is TRBJ1-1 and V is TRBV6-1; possibly TRBD1 for D (5 bases). With 3 bases removed from V and 4 bases from J, the gap between germline ends came to 9 bases. The CDR3 consists of 13 residues. Germline CDR1 reads MNHNS; CDR2 reads SASEGT. The CDR3 loop reads CASSDVRGTEAFF. The CDR3 DNA is TGTGCCAGCAGTGATGTTAGGGGCACTGAAGCTTTCTTT.

In its sample, this clonotype was seen a few times. This rearrangement joins TRBV7-9 to TRBJ2-7, with 12 bases lining up with TRBD2. The V segment lost 4 bases and the J segment 6 bases; nucleotides outside the gene matches: 13. The germline V gene has CDR1 SEHNR and CDR2 FQNEAQ (reference sequence). The length of the CDR3 is 17 residues. Here the CDR3 reads CASSSHGLAGGPSEQYF. DNA for the CDR3: TGTGCCAGCAGCTCTCACGGGCTAGCGGGGGGGCCGTCCGAGCAGTACTTC. Full variable domain (remainder filled in from reference TRBV7-9 and TRBJ2-7): DTGVSQNPRHKITKRGQNVTFRCDPISEHNRLYWYRQTLGQGPEFLTYFQNEAQLEKSRLLSDRFSAERPKGSFSTLEIQRTEQGDSAMYLCASSSHGLAGGPSEQYFGPGTRLTVT.

For this clonotype: One junction end does not reproduce the germline sequence, and a read error may be involved. This chain joins TRBV7-9 and TRBJ2-3; D assignment may be TRBD1 or TRBD2 (7 bases each). Germline-derived CDR1 and CDR2 are SEHNR and FQNEAQ (reference sequence). The length of the CDR3 is 15 residues. This chain's CDR3 is CASSAGQTSTDAQYF. The CDR3 DNA sequence: TGTGCCAGCAGCGCGGGACAGACTAGCACAGATGCGCAGTATTTT.

The CDR3 nucleotides read TGTGCCAGCAGCGCCCGACTAGCGAGGGAGACCCAGTACTTC. Translation gives CASSARLARETQYF. The gene calls are TRBV7-7 and TRBJ2-5; 8 nucleotides agree with TRBD2. The CDR3 sequence is 14 residues long. The ends lost 5 bases at V and 5 bases at J; junction bases unmatched: 7. Germline V gene lookup returns CDR1 SSHAT and CDR2 FNYEAQ (reference sequence).

This rearrangement joins TRBV11-2 to TRBJ2-1; 12 bases fit TRBD2. With V trimmed by 3 bases and J by 4 bases, 7 bases remained unmatched. This CDR3 is built from 17 residues. Germline V lookup: CDR1 SGHAT, CDR2 FQNNGV. CDR3 coding DNA: TGTGCCAGCAGCTTCACCCTAGCGGGGGGGCATTACAATGAGCAGTTCTTC. Protein: CASSFTLAGGHYNEQFF.